The text below deals with one TCR beta chain. CDR1 MNHEY and CDR2 SMNVEV come from the germline V gene (reference sequence). V lost 3 bases and J lost 0, with 10 bases in between. The CDR3 extends over 15 amino acids. This sample was taken from a study of blood T cell repertoires in COVID-19. At the level of the study: There were acute and convalescent COVID-19 samples, and they came from the United States, Italy and Spain. T cells, B-cell-depleted T cells, or PBMCs supplied cDNA or gDNA.

Authors' processing steps: Reference gene primer amplification yielded estimated nucleated cell counts. Produced via immunoSEQ multiplex PCR; TCRdb's table is partial and in-frame only. V, J and clone size derive from that table, while D and trimming were established from the DNA sequence. The sample shows more than 150,000 clones, 75% to 80% of them seen only once. V usage is TRBV27 and J usage is TRBJ2-3; tentative D call: TRBD1 (5 bases). The clonotype comes from a woman aged 70-85 years with acute or convalescent COVID-19. What was sequenced was peripheral blood. CDR3 nucleotide sequence: TGTGCCAGCAGTTTTGACAGCTTAAGCACAGATACGCAGTATTTT. Residues: CASSFDSLSTDTQYF.